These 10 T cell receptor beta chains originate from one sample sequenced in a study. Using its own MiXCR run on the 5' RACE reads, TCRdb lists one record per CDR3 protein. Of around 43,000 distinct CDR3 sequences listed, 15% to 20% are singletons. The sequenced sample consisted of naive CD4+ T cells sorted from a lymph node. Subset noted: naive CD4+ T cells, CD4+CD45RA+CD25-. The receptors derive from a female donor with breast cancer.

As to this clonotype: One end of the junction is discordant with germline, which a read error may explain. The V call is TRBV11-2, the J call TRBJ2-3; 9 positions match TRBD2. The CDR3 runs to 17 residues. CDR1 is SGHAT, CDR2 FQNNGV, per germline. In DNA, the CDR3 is TGTGCCAGCAGCCCAAACGTACTCGCGGGAGGGCGAGATGCGCAGTATTTT. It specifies CASSPNVLAGGRDAQYF.

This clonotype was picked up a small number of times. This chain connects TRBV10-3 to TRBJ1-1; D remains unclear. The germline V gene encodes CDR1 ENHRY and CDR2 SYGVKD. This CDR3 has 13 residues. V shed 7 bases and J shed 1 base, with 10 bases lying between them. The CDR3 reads CAITREENTEAFF. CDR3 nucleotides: TGTGCCATCACTCGGGAGGAGAACACTGAAGCTTTCTTT.

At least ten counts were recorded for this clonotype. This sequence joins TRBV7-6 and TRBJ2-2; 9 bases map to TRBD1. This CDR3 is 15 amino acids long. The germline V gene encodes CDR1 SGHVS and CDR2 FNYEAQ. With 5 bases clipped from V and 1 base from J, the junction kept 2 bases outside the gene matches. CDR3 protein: CASSPGQGNTGELFF. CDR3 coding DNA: TGTGCCAGCAGCCCGGGACAGGGGAACACCGGGGAGCTGTTTTTT.

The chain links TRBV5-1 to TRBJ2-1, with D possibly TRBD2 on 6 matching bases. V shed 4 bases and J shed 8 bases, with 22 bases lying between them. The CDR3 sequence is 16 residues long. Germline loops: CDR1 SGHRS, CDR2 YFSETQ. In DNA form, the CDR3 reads TGCGCCAGCAGCCCTAACACGGCCAGCGGGCAGGATGAGCAGTTCTTC. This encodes CASSPNTASGQDEQFF.

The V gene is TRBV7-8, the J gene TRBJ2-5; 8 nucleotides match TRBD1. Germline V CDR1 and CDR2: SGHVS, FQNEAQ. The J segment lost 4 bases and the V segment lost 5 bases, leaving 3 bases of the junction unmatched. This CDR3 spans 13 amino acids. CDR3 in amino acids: CASSIDRGETQYF. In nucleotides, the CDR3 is TGTGCCAGCAGCATAGACAGGGGAGAGACCCAGTACTTC.

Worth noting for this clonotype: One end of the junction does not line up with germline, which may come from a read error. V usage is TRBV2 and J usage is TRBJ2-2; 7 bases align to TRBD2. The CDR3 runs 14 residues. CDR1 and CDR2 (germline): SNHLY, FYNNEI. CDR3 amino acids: CASSEGDYTGELFF. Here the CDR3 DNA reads TGTGCCAGCAGTGAGGGGGACTACACCGGGGAGTTGTTTTTT.

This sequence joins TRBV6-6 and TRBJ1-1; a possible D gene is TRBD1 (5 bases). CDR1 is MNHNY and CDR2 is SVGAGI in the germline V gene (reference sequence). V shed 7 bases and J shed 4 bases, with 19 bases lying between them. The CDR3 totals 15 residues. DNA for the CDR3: TGTGCCAGCACTCATGAGAGGGGACGGGGCACTGAAGCTTTCTTT. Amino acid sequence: CASTHERGRGTEAFF.

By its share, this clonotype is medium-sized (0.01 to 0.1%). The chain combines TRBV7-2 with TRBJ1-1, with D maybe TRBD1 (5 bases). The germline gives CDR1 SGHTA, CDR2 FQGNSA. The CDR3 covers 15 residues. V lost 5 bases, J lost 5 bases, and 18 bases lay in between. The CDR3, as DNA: TGTGCCAGCAGCGTCGCACCCGGTCGGGGGACTGAAGCTTTCTTT. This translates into CASSVAPGRGTEAFF. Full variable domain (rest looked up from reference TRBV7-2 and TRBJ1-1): GAGVSQSPSNKVTEKGKDVELRCDPISGHTALYWYRQSLGQGLEFLIYFQGNSAPDKSGLPSDRFSAERTGGSVSTLTIQRTQQEDSAVYLCASSVAPGRGTEAFFGQGTRLTVV.

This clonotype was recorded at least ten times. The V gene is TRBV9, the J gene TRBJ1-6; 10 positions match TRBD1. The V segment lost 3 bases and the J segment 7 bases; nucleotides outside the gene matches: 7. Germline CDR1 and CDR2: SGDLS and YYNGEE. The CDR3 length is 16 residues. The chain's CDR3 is CASSAPDRGRNSPLHF. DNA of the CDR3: TGTGCCAGCAGCGCACCAGACAGGGGGCGGAATTCACCCCTCCACTTT.

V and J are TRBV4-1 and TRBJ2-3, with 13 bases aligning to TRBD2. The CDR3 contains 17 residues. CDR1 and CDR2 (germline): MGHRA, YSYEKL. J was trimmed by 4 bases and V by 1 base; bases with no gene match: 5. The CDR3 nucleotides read TGCGCCAGCAGCCAAGCCGGACTAGCGGGGGTGGCAGATACGCAGTATTTT. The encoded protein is CASSQAGLAGVADTQYF.